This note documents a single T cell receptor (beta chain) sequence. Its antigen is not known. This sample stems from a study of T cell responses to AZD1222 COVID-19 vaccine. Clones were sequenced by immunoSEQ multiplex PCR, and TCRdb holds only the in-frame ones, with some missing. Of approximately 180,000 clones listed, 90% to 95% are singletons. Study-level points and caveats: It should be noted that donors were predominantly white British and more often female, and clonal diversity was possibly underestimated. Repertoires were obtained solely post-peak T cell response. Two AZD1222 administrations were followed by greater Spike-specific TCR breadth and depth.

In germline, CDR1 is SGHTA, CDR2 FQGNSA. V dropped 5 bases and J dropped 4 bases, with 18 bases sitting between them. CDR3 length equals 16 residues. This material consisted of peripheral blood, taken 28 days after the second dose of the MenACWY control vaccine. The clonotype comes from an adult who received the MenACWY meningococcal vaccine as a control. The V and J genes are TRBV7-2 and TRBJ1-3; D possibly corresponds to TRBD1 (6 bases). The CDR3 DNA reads TGTGCCAGCAGCCACTTCCAGGGGCATACCGGAAACACCATATATTTT. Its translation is CASSHFQGHTGNTIYF.